The 32 T cell receptor beta chains reported below all come from one sample, sequenced in a study of human T cells and chemical hapten exposure. Time point specified: patch test 2, 6 weeks after DPC sensitization. The treatment denotes: therapeutic diphenylcyclopropenone sensitization with weekly scalp DPC. TCRdb itself ran the RACE reads through MiXCR, one entry per CDR3 protein. The sample consists of approximately 89,000 distinct CDR3 sequences, about 10% of them appearing once. The sequencing here drew on whole blood, taken in connection with sensitization to the hapten diphenylcyclopropenone (DPC). Receptors originate from a woman between 25 and 40 years old with alopecia areata. Some clones in this sample may be carry-over from other donors' samples.

This clonotype was detected many times. The chain combines TRBV6-2 or TRBV6-3 with TRBJ2-4, with 7 positions matching TRBD2. V shed 7 bases and J 0 bases; nucleotides not matched to a gene: 12. The germline gives CDR1 MNHEY, CDR2 SVGEGT. The CDR3 has 17 amino acids. CDR3 amino acids: CASKPWGGMLAKNIQYF. CDR3 DNA sequence: TGTGCCAGCAAACCCTGGGGGGGGATGTTAGCCAAAAACATTCAGTACTTC.

J is TRBJ1-1 and V is TRBV3-1, with D hard to call. CDR3 length equals 14 residues. V was clipped by 1 base and J by 1 base, with 7 bases between them. CDR1 and CDR2 from the germline V gene are LGHDT and YNNKEL (reference sequence). CDR3 loop: CASSQAETNTEAFF. In DNA, the CDR3 is TGTGCCAGCAGCCAAGCAGAGACGAACACTGAAGCTTTCTTT.

Turning to this clonotype: A much larger clone lies one base from this, so it may be a read error. The chain employs TRBV7-3 and TRBJ2-1; 14 bases align to TRBD2. Looked up from germline, CDR1 is SGHTA and CDR2 is FQGTGA. V shed 2 bases, J shed 0 bases, and the junction held 3 bases outside the gene matches. There are 18 residues in the CDR3. The CDR3 sequence is CASSLVGTSGSSYNEQFF. DNA of the CDR3: TGTGCCAGCAGCTTAGTTGGGACTAGCGGGAGCTCCTACAATGAGCAGTTCTTC.

This clonotype was seen many times. This rearrangement joins TRBV5-1 to TRBJ1-6, with a weak D call TRBD1 (6 bases). CDR3 length: 15 residues. Trimming removed 4 bases from V and 5 bases from J, with 13 bases in between. Germline CDR1 is SGHRS and CDR2 is YFSETQ. CDR3 loop: CASSPLTGDNSPLHF. Written as DNA, the CDR3 is TGCGCCAGCAGCCCGCTGACAGGCGATAATTCACCCCTCCACTTT.

The gene calls are TRBV3-2 and TRBJ2-2; the D call in the table, TRBD1, was not verified against the DNA. TRBV3-2 is recorded as a pseudogene. The length of the CDR3 is 16 residues. The CDR3: CASSHRTGSGAGELFF. CDR3 in DNA: TGTGCCAGCAGCCATAGAACAGGGTCGGGCGCCGGGGAGCTGTTTTTT.

The table lists this clonotype with a few counts. The rearrangement uses TRBV30 and TRBJ2-2; 11 nucleotides line up with TRBD2. The CDR3 runs 15 residues. With V trimmed by 3 bases and J by 7 bases, 7 bases remained unmatched. From germline, CDR1 is GTSNPN and CDR2 SVGIG (reference sequence). The CDR3: CAWRLAGGPLGELFF. The CDR3 DNA follows: TGTGCCTGGAGGCTAGCGGGAGGACCGCTCGGGGAGCTGTTTTTT.

This clonotype occurred many times. The CDR3 loop is CASSASGTYEQYF. The CDR3, as DNA: TGTGCCAGCAGTGCTAGCGGAACCTACGAGCAGTACTTC. J is TRBJ2-7 and V is TRBV25-1; 7 bases agree with TRBD2. CDR3 size: 13 residues. Germline V gene data show CDR1 as MGHDK and CDR2 as SYGVNS. The junction had 2 bases not matched to a gene; V was cut back by 4 bases and J by 2 bases.

This clonotype was detected many times. The chain is built from TRBV28 and TRBJ2-3, with D tentatively TRBD2 (5 bases). The V and J ends lost 4 bases and 2 bases respectively, with 16 bases between them. CDR1 is MDHEN and CDR2 is SYDVKM in the germline V gene. CDR3 size: 16 residues. CDR3 bases: TGTGCCAGCAGTTCCATTCGAGCGGAGTACACAGATACGCAGTATTTT. Residues: CASSSIRAEYTDTQYF.

The sample holds a few counts of this clonotype. J is TRBJ1-1 and V is TRBV10-3; 7 bases line up with TRBD1. CDR1 is ENHRY, CDR2 SYGVKD, per germline. The CDR3 consists of 12 residues. Losses at the gene ends were 9 bases for V and 1 base for J; bases not matched to a gene: 2. The CDR3 region is CAIQGGNTEAFF. In nucleotides, the CDR3 is TGTGCCATTCAGGGGGGGAACACTGAAGCTTTCTTT.

To note about this clonotype: This may stem from a read error, because a much larger clone lies one nucleotide away. The rearrangement uses TRBV5-4 and TRBJ2-2, with 7 bases lining up with TRBD1. CDR1 is SGHNT, CDR2 YYREEE, per germline (reference sequence). The CDR3 is 16 residues long. CDR3 sequence (DNA): TGTACCAGCAGACGCAGACAGGGACCGAACACCGGGGAGCTGTTTTTT. It yields the protein CTSRRRQGPNTGELFF. The entire variable domain, with the rest obtained from reference TRBV5-4 and TRBJ2-2, is as follows: ETGVTQSPTHLIKTRGQQVTLRCSSQSGHNTVSWYQQALGQGPQFIFQYYREEENGRGNFPPRFSGLQFPNYSSELNVNALELDDSALYLCTSRRRQGPNTGELFFGEGSRLTVL.

This clonotype has a count of ten or more. The chain uses TRBV27 and TRBJ1-6; 12 bases agree with TRBD1. V shed 5 bases, J shed 8 bases, and the junction held 4 bases outside the gene matches. This CDR3 has 15 residues. Germline lookup yields CDR1 MNHEY and CDR2 SMNVEV (reference sequence). The DNA of the CDR3 is TGTGCCAGCAGTAGGGACAGGGGGCGTGATTCACCCCTCCACTTT. It translates to CASSRDRGRDSPLHF.

J is TRBJ2-3 and V is TRBV7-9; TRBD1 or TRBD2 may be the D gene (5 bases each). This CDR3 has 16 residues. Germline CDR1 is SEHNR and CDR2 is FQNEAQ (reference sequence). Trimming cost V 1 base and J 1 base, with 12 bases left between them. CDR3 DNA: TGTGCCAGCAGCTTAGGGGCCGGGGACGGCACAGATACGCAGTATTTT. Translation: CASSLGAGDGTDTQYF.

The table lists this clonotype with many counts. The chain recombines TRBV20-1 with TRBJ2-1; 10 bases are shared with TRBD2. The CDR3 is 14 residues long. Germline V CDR1 and CDR2: DFQATT, SNEGSKA (reference sequence). V shed 5 bases, J shed 7 bases, and the junction held 8 bases outside the gene matches. In DNA, the CDR3 is TGCAGTGCTGGAACTAGCGGGAAGCAGAATGAGCAGTTCTTC. It yields the protein CSAGTSGKQNEQFF.

In this sample, this clonotype turned up a few times. This chain joins TRBV10-3 and TRBJ1-2; D gene unclear. The V end was cut by 0 bases, the J end by 3 bases, with 8 bases between. This CDR3 has 14 amino acids. Germline CDR1 reads ENHRY; CDR2 reads SYGVKD. CDR3: CAISESSGDYGYTF. In DNA, the CDR3 is TGTGCCATCAGTGAGTCCTCCGGGGACTATGGCTACACCTTC.

This clonotype was observed many times. The genes are TRBV28 and TRBJ2-4; a weak D match, TRBD1 (5 bases). Trimming took off 1 base at V and 8 bases at J, with 12 bases between the two ends. This CDR3 spans 14 amino acids. Germline V CDR1 and CDR2: MDHEN, SYDVKM. CDR3 amino acids: CASSLLQGGDIQYF. Here the CDR3 DNA reads TGTGCCAGCAGTTTATTGCAGGGTGGAGACATTCAGTACTTC.

This clonotype was detected ten times or more. The rearrangement links TRBV7-7 to TRBJ2-7; D may be TRBD1 or TRBD2 (6 bases each). V lost 2 bases, J lost 4 bases, and 9 bases lay in between. CDR1 is SSHAT, CDR2 FNYEAQ, per germline (reference sequence). The CDR3 has 13 residues. The DNA of the CDR3 is TGTGCCAGCAGCTTAAGAGGGGGGTACGAGCAGTACTTC. Its protein product is CASSLRGGYEQYF. Together with reference TRBV7-7 and TRBJ2-7, the CDR3 gives the full variable domain: GAGVSQSPRYKVTKRGQDVTLRCDPISSHATLYWYQQALGQGPEFLTYFNYEAQPDKSGLPSDRFSAERPEGSISTLTIQRTEQRDSAMYRCASSLRGGYEQYFGPGTRLTVT.

Only a few counts were recorded for this clonotype. The chain carries TRBV19 and TRBJ2-5; the match to TRBD2 covers 10 bases. The CDR3 has 16 amino acids. CDR1 LNHDA and CDR2 SQIVND come from the germline V gene (reference sequence). J was trimmed by 2 bases and V by 2 bases; bases with no gene match: 5. Here the CDR3 reads CASSITRTSGQETQYF. In nucleotides, the CDR3 is TGTGCCAGTAGTATAACCCGGACTAGCGGACAAGAGACCCAGTACTTC.

The sample holds many counts of this clonotype. The V gene is TRBV7-6, the J gene TRBJ1-4; no clear D. The V and J ends lost 1 base and 8 bases respectively, with 8 bases between them. The length of the CDR3 is 13 residues. CDR1 and CDR2 (germline): SGHVS, FNYEAQ. CDR3 coding DNA: TGTGCCAGCAGCTTAGTTTATAGGGAAAAACTGTTTTTT. Translation gives CASSLVYREKLFF.

This clonotype was detected once. The rearrangement joins TRBV3-1 to TRBJ1-2; D might be TRBD1 (5 bases). Germline V gives CDR1 LGHDT, CDR2 YNNKEL (reference sequence). This CDR3 is built from 16 residues. Between the trimmed V and J ends, which lost 4 bases and 7 bases, there was a span of 22 bases. The CDR3 is CASSRGREVTAPGYTF. The CDR3 DNA reads as TGTGCCAGCAGCCGGGGACGGGAAGTCACGGCTCCTGGCTACACCTTC.

This clonotype was detected a few times. V gene TRBV7-2 combines with J gene TRBJ1-4; D call uncertain. Germline CDR1 and CDR2: SGHTA and FQGNSA. Trimming shortened V by 3 bases and J by 7 bases, and 9 bases separated the two germline ends. The CDR3 loop spans 13 amino acids. CDR3 amino acids: CASSFGTGEKLFF. CDR3 bases: TGTGCCAGCAGCTTTGGCACGGGTGAAAAACTGTTTTTT.

This clonotype was counted many times. The chain couples TRBV12-3 or TRBV12-4 to TRBJ1-4; 9 bases align to TRBD1. This CDR3 comprises 15 residues. The V segment lost 5 bases and the J segment 7 bases; nucleotides outside the gene matches: 8. CDR3 nucleotide sequence: TGTGCCAGCAGTCCAACCGGGACAGGGAGTGAAAAACTGTTTTTT. This gives the protein CASSPTGTGSEKLFF.

This clonotype has only a few counts. The V gene is TRBV12-3 or TRBV12-4, the J gene TRBJ2-7, with D unresolved. Trimming removed 3 bases from V and 3 bases from J, with 9 bases in between. The CDR3 sequence is 13 residues long. The CDR3 loop is CASSFRSYYEQYF. CDR3 nucleotide sequence: TGTGCCAGCAGTTTTCGCAGTTACTACGAGCAGTACTTC.

The V call is TRBV20-1, the J call TRBJ1-1; D ambiguous. V lost 6 bases and J 5 bases, leaving 19 bases between the germline ends. Germline assignment: CDR1 DFQATT and CDR2 SNEGSKA (reference sequence). This CDR3 is 14 amino acids long. The CDR3: CSANPVEGGTEAFF. The CDR3 DNA follows: TGCAGTGCCAACCCCGTGGAGGGCGGAACTGAAGCTTTCTTT.

This clonotype was observed many times. The V call is TRBV18, the J call TRBJ2-5; D possibly matches TRBD1 or TRBD2 (5 bases each). Germline lookup yields CDR1 KGHSH and CDR2 LQKENI. Trimming cost V 3 bases and J 2 bases, with 13 bases left between them. There are 15 residues in the CDR3. The CDR3 is CASSPEGLAQETQYF. CDR3 nucleotides: TGTGCCAGCTCACCCGAGGGGTTAGCTCAAGAGACCCAGTACTTC.

This chain links TRBV27 with TRBJ1-1; a possible D gene is TRBD1 (5 bases). The CDR3 is 13 residues long. Germline values: CDR1 MNHEY, CDR2 SMNVEV (reference sequence). Deletions cut 3 bases from V and 9 bases from J, with 14 bases between. CDR3 in amino acids: CASSFGRQSKAFF. The CDR3 bases are TGTGCCAGCAGTTTCGGGAGACAGAGCAAAGCTTTCTTT.

This clonotype has a count of ten or more. The chain joins TRBV20-1 to TRBJ2-2; 7 positions match TRBD2. The CDR3 runs to 15 residues. CDR1 is DFQATT, CDR2 SNEGSKA, per germline (reference sequence). The V segment lost 0 bases and the J segment 4 bases; nucleotides outside the gene matches: 5. As DNA, the CDR3 is TGCAGTGCTAGAGATCTGCGGGAGACCACCGGGGAGCTGTTTTTT. Protein: CSARDLRETTGELFF.

This clonotype has just a few counts. The gene calls are TRBV18 and TRBJ2-7; weak D call: TRBD1 (6 bases). CDR3 length: 13 amino acids. The V gene lost 4 bases and the J gene lost 5 bases, with 12 bases spanning the gap. The germline CDR1 and CDR2 sequences are KGHSH and LQKENI. The CDR3 sequence: CASSLRGLDEQYF. The CDR3, as DNA: TGTGCCAGCTCACTCAGGGGTCTAGACGAGCAGTACTTC.

The gene calls are TRBV12-3 or TRBV12-4 and TRBJ2-2, with 12 bases lining up with TRBD2. V dropped 6 bases and J dropped 5; count of bases not matched to a gene: 1. The CDR3 is 14 residues long. The CDR3 sequence is CASRGTSGTGELFF. Written as DNA, the CDR3 is TGTGCCAGCAGGGGGACTAGCGGGACCGGGGAGCTGTTTTTT.

This clonotype was recorded a few times. The J gene is TRBJ2-5, the V gene TRBV7-6, with 12 bases lining up with TRBD2. In germline, CDR1 is SGHVS, CDR2 FNYEAQ. Trimming took 1 base from V and 4 from J; bases not matched to a gene: 19. This CDR3 comprises 21 residues. The CDR3 loop reads CASSLEGVTSGSGFRPETQYF. As DNA, the CDR3 is TGTGCCAGCAGCTTAGAGGGGGTGACTAGCGGGAGTGGTTTCCGCCCAGAGACCCAGTACTTC.

In its sample, this clonotype was seen many times. The chain couples TRBV5-6 to TRBJ2-1; a possible D gene is TRBD1 (6 bases). V lost 2 bases, J lost 1 base, and 7 bases lay in between. CDR3 length equals 14 residues. Germline-derived CDR1 and CDR2 are SGHDT and YYEEEE. The CDR3 DNA reads as TGTGCCAGCAGCTTTGGACAGTCCTACAATGAGCAGTTCTTC. It specifies CASSFGQSYNEQFF.

The genes are TRBV28 and TRBJ1-2, with D perhaps matching TRBD1 (6 bases). V was shortened by 7 bases and J by 8 bases, with 14 bases between the two germline ends. The length of the CDR3 is 12 residues. Germline CDR1 MDHEN, CDR2 SYDVKM. The CDR3 region has the DNA TGTGCCAGCACCCCCGGGGGGGGCGGCTACACCTTC. Residues: CASTPGGGGYTF.

This clonotype showed up many times. V usage is TRBV12-3 or TRBV12-4 and J usage is TRBJ2-7; D gene unclear. V shed 3 bases and J shed 3 bases, with 6 bases lying between them. The CDR3 has 12 amino acids. The CDR3 DNA is TGTGCCAGCAGTTTCCTCGGCTACGAGCAGTACTTC. It is translated as CASSFLGYEQYF.